The rows below give T cell receptor beta chains drawn from one sample of a study of blood T cell repertoires in COVID-19. Using immunoSEQ multiplex PCR, the repertoire was profiled, and TCRdb retains in-frame clones only, with some absent. The repertoire holds roughly 60,000 clones, with 80% to 95% as singletons. The sequenced sample consisted of peripheral blood. All receptors come from a human donor in a cohort sampled during active COVID-19. Both conserved end residues are part of each CDR3. D genes are given only for firm matches. For some rows the clone size is stated as once, few or many, or as a class when expanded; others skip it.

TRBV5-8,TRBJ1-1,.,.,TGTGCCAGCAGGGTCGAGACGGGACATCCTCTACCCGAAGCTTTCTTT,CASRVETGHPLPEAFF
TRBV7-9,TRBJ2-1,once,TRBD1,TGTGCCAGCAGCCATACTCCCGGGACAGAATTTTACAATGAGCAGTTCTTC,CASSHTPGTEFYNEQFF
TRBV6-2/TRBV6-3,TRBJ1-6,once,.,TGTGCCAGCAGCTTTCAGGGCTCCACACCCCTCCACTTT,CASSFQGSTPLHF
TRBV5-1,TRBJ2-3,.,.,TGCGCCAGCAGGACAGGAACAGATACGCAGTATTTT,CASRTGTDTQYF
TRBV5-1,TRBJ2-1,.,.,TGCGCCAGCAGCTTGGCCCTCCTTTTTAACAATGAGCAGTTCTTC,CASSLALLFNNEQFF
TRBV3-1/TRBV3-2,TRBJ2-7,.,TRBD2,TGTGCCAGCAGCCAAGTGGGCGGGAGCTACGAGCAGTACTTC,CASSQVGGSYEQYF
TRBV24-1,TRBJ2-2,.,.,TGTGCCACCAGTGCCCCCCCCGCGGGGGAGCTGTTTTTT,CATSAPPAGELFF
TRBV5-1,TRBJ2-3,.,.,TGCGCCAGCAGCTTCTCCTCAACCTACGGCACAGATACGCAGTATTTT,CASSFSSTYGTDTQYF
TRBV7-9,TRBJ2-2,.,.,TGTGCCAGCAGCTGGACCGGGGAGCCGTTTTTT,CASSWTGEPFF
TRBV9,TRBJ1-1,.,.,TGTGCCAGCAGCGTAGAGGAGGTGGGAGGGGATAGAGCTTTCTTT,CASSVEEVGGDRAFF
TRBV4-2,TRBJ2-2,.,TRBD2,TGTGCCAGCAGCCCAAATCCGGGACTAGCCAGATCGAACACCGGGGAGCTGTTTTTT,CASSPNPGLARSNTGELFF
TRBV7-6,TRBJ2-5,once,.,TGTGCCAGGATGGCGGGGGAGACCCAGTACTTC,CARMAGETQYF
TRBV6-5,TRBJ1-4,.,.,TGTGCCAGCAGTTACGCGAGGACAGTCGGTAATGAAAAACTGTTTTTT,CASSYARTVGNEKLFF
TRBV7-9,TRBJ1-2,.,TRBD1,TGTGCCAGCAGCTTAGAGGACAGGGCGGCCTATGGCTACACCTTC,CASSLEDRAAYGYTF
TRBV21-1,TRBJ2-7,.,.,TGTGCCAGCAGCTTTGAGCGTGCCGAGCAGTACTTC,CASSFERAEQYF
TRBV24-1,TRBJ1-2,.,.,TGTGCCACCAGTGATTTTCCCAGGGGCGATGGCTACACCTTC,CATSDFPRGDGYTF
TRBV7-2,TRBJ1-1,.,.,TGTGCCAGCAGCCCCGACAGGATCGACACTGAAGCTTTCTTT,CASSPDRIDTEAFF
TRBV5-5,TRBJ2-5,.,.,TGTGCCAGCATACTGGGGGCAGAGGAGACCCAGTACTTC,CASILGAEETQYF